This paragraph reports one TCR beta chain. V gave up 2 bases and J gave up 0 bases; unmatched junction bases: 10. This CDR3 has 19 amino acids. Germline-derived CDR1 and CDR2 are SEHNR and FQNEAQ (reference sequence). Here immunoSEQ multiplex PCR was the method, and the copy in TCRdb shows in-frame clones only, minus some. The sample yields approximately 210,000 clones, about 88% seen once. The record originates from a study of blood T cell repertoires in COVID-19. The overall study: Acute and convalescent COVID-19 samples came from the United States, Italy and Spain.

The chain has TRBV7-9 and TRBJ2-6; 7 bases line up with TRBD1. This TCR was recovered from a man between 65 and 80 years old with acute or convalescent COVID-19. Specimen: peripheral blood. CDR3 nucleotides: TGTGCCAGCAGCTTATCCACCGGGACAGCCACCTCTGGGGCCAACGTCCTGACTTTC. This sequence encodes CASSLSTGTATSGANVLTF.